This T cell receptor beta chain originates from a study of blood T cells in healthy people across ages. This clonotype has a handful of counts. Every donor gave 9.5 to 10 milliliters of peripheral blood. Isolation per sample recovered at least 6.5 million PBMCs. Germline values: CDR1 DFQATT, CDR2 SNEGSKA (reference sequence). There are 14 residues in the CDR3. Trimming removed 3 bases from V and 5 bases from J, with 17 bases in between. Then a second PCR, running about 6 to 12 cycles, was carried out with a sample-barcoded 5' primer and a J-beta primer mix. The template-switch adaptor was a 5' adaptor with 12 random nucleotides. It tagged each cDNA molecule. TCRdb re-analysed the 5' RACE reads in MiXCR, keeping a single row per CDR3 protein. The repertoire holds approximately 800,000 distinct CDR3 sequences, with nearly 60% as singletons.

The TCR originated in a man under 40 in good health. Material: blood. The chain carries TRBV20-1 and TRBJ2-7; D uncertain. CDR3 coding DNA: TGCAGTGCTAGTCCGAGACCTCACCCTAACGAGCAGTACTTC. This sequence encodes CSASPRPHPNEQYF.